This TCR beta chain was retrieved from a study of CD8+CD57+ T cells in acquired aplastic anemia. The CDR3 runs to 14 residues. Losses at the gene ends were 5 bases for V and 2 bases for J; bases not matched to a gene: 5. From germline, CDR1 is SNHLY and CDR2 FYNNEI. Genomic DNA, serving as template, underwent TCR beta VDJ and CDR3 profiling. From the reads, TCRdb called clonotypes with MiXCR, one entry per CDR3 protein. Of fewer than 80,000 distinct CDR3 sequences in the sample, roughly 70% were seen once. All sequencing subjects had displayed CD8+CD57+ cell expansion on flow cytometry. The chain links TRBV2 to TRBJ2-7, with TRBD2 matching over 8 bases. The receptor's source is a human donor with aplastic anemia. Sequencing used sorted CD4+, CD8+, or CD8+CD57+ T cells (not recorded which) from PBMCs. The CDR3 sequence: CASSYTSGPYEQYF. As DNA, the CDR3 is TGTGCCAGCAGTTACACTAGCGGTCCCTACGAGCAGTACTTC. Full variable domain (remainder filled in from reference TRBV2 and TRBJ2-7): EPEVTQTPSHQVTQMGQEVILRCVPISNHLYFYWYRQILGQKVEFLVSFYNNEISEKSEIFDDQFSVERPDGSNFTLKIRSTKLEDSAMYFCASSYTSGPYEQYFGPGTRLTVT.